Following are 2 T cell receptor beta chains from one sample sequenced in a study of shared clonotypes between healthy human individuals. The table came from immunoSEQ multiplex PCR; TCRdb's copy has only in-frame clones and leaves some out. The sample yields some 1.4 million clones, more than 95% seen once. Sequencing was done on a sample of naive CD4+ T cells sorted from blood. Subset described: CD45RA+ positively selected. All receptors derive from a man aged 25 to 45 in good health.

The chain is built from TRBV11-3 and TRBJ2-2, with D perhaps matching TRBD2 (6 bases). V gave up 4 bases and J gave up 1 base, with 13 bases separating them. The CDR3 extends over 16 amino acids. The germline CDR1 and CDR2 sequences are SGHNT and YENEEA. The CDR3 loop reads CASSSTSWENTGELFF. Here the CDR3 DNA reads TGTGCCAGCAGCTCCACTAGCTGGGAGAACACCGGGGAGCTGTTTTTT.

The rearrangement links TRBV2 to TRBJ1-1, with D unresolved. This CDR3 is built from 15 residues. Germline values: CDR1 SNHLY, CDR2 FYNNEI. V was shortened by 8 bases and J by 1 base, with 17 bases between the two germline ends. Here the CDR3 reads CASARERAPNTEAFF. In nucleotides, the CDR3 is TGTGCCAGCGCAAGGGAACGGGCCCCGAACACTGAAGCTTTCTTT. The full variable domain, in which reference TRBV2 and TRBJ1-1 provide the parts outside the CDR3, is EPEVTQTPSHQVTQMGQEVILRCVPISNHLYFYWYRQILGQKVEFLVSFYNNEISEKSEIFDDQFSVERPDGSNFTLKIRSTKLEDSAMYFCASARERAPNTEAFFGQGTRLTVV.